Sequencing of this T cell receptor (beta chain) was carried out in a study of shared clonotypes between healthy human individuals. The study, taken as a whole, reports: Memory subsets generally showed smaller estimated richness than naive subsets did.

A word on this clone: No antigen is known for it.

TCRdb's copy holds only in-frame clones and misses some; the assay was immunoSEQ multiplex PCR. The table includes around 2.5 million clones, roughly 93% detected once. The CDR3 runs 15 residues. From germline, CDR1 is SGHRS and CDR2 YFSETQ. V was trimmed by 5 bases and J by 6 bases, leaving 18 bases between them. The TCR was taken from a man younger than 35 in good health. Some clones in this sample may be carry-over from other donors' samples. Sequences were obtained from naive CD4+ T cells from PBMCs. This sample's subset: CD45RA+ positively selected. The chain links TRBV5-1 to TRBJ2-1; D is possibly TRBD1 or TRBD2 (5 bases each). CDR3 region: CASSTGTQGGNEQFF. The CDR3 DNA reads TGCGCCAGCAGTACCGGGACCCAAGGTGGCAATGAGCAGTTCTTC.